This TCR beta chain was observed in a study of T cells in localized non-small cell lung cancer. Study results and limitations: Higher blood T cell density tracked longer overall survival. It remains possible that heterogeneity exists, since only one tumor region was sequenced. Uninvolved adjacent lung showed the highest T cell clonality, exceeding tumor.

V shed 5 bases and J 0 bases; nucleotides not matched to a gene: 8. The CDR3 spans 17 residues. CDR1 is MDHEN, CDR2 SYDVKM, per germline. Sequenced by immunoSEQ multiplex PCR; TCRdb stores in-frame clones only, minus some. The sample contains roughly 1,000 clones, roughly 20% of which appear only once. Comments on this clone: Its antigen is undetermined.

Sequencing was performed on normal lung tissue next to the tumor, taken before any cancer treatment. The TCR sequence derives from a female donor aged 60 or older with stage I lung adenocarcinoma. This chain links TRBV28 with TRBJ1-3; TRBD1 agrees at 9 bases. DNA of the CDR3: TGTGCCAGCAGTCCGTCGACGGGACAGGGCTCTGGAAACACCATATATTTT. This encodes CASSPSTGQGSGNTIYF.